These T cell receptor beta chains were read from a single sample in a study of T cells in Graves' hyperthyroidism and ophthalmopathy. TCRdb independently ran MiXCR on the multiplex PCR reads; one entry per CDR3 protein. The repertoire holds about 700,000 distinct CDR3 sequences, with 13% to 15% as singletons. The sequenced material came from blood. These receptors were taken from a woman aged 18-29 years with Graves' hyperthyroidism. The CDR3 runs from the conserved cysteine through the conserved F or W. The D gene is left open where the match is weak. Clone size, where shown, is once, few, many, or a class for clones that have expanded.

TGTGCCAGCAGGGGAAGACGGCCCCCAGGCACAGATACGCAGTATTTT	CASRGRRPPGTDTQYF	TRBJ2-3	TRBV28	NA	few
TGTGCCAGCAGCTTAGAACCCTCTGGGGCCAACGTCCTGACTTTC	CASSLEPSGANVLTF	TRBJ2-6	TRBV7-9	NA	NA
TGTGCCAGTAGTATTTGGTTCGTGTCGGGCACTGAAGCTTTCTTT	CASSIWFVSGTEAFF	TRBJ1-1	TRBV19	NA	few
TGTGCCAGCAGCAACCAGGGCCACTTCGTCTACAATGAGCAGTTCTTC	CASSNQGHFVYNEQFF	TRBJ2-1	TRBV13	NA	few
TGTGCCAGCAGTTCCTTAGCGGGAGTGGACACCGGGGAGCTGTTTTTT	CASSSLAGVDTGELFF	TRBJ2-2	TRBV27	TRBD2	many
TGTGCCAGCACCCCGACAGGCACAACCTACGAGCAGTACTTC	CASTPTGTTYEQYF	TRBJ2-7	TRBV11-2	NA	many
TGTGCCAGCAGCGTCGGACAACTAAATCAGCCCCAGCATTTT	CASSVGQLNQPQHF	TRBJ1-5	TRBV6-1	NA	many
TGTGCCAGCAGCTTAAGCGGGGGGGACTACGAGCAGTACTTC	CASSLSGGDYEQYF	TRBJ2-7	TRBV7-8	TRBD2	many
TGTGCCAGCAGACCCGGACTAGCGATCTTCACAGATACGCAGTATTTT	CASRPGLAIFTDTQYF	TRBJ2-3	TRBV6-2/TRBV6-3	TRBD2	few
TGTGCCAGCAGCGTGACAGGGCCTAACACTGAAGCTTTCTTT	CASSVTGPNTEAFF	TRBJ1-1	TRBV7-9	TRBD1	many
TGCAGTGCTAGAGATTGGGGCGGGAGCTCCTACGAGCAGTACTTC	CSARDWGGSSYEQYF	TRBJ2-7	TRBV20-1	TRBD2	many
TGTGCCAGCAGCCAATATACGGGTTGGAATTCACCCCTCCACTTT	CASSQYTGWNSPLHF	TRBJ1-6	TRBV16	NA	NA
TGTGCCAGCAGCAAGGGACAGGGAGTGAACGAGCAGTACTTC	CASSKGQGVNEQYF	TRBJ2-7	TRBV2	TRBD1	many
TGCAGCGTTCGGGGCGGGAGGCTGGAGACCCAGTACTTC	CSVRGGRLETQYF	TRBJ2-5	TRBV29-1	TRBD2	NA
TGTGCCAGCAGCTTAATGGGTCTAGCGGGAGGGGATGAGCAGTTCTTC	CASSLMGLAGGDEQFF	TRBJ2-1	TRBV7-9	TRBD2	NA
TGTGCCAGTAGTATAGGAGGGTTCAACGAGCAGTACTTC	CASSIGGFNEQYF	TRBJ2-7	TRBV19	NA	few
TGTGCCAGCAGTTACTCGGGGCTTGGGGGGACTGAAGCTTTCTTT	CASSYSGLGGTEAFF	TRBJ1-1	TRBV6-5	NA	many
TGTGCCAGCAGTACCGAACGGGACAGGGTCTGGGAGCAGTACTTC	CASSTERDRVWEQYF	TRBJ2-7	TRBV7-9	TRBD1	many
TGTGCCAGCAGCTTAAAAGGCGGGGCTAGCGGGAGCTCCTACGAGCAGTACTTC	CASSLKGGASGSSYEQYF	TRBJ2-7	TRBV7-9	TRBD2	many